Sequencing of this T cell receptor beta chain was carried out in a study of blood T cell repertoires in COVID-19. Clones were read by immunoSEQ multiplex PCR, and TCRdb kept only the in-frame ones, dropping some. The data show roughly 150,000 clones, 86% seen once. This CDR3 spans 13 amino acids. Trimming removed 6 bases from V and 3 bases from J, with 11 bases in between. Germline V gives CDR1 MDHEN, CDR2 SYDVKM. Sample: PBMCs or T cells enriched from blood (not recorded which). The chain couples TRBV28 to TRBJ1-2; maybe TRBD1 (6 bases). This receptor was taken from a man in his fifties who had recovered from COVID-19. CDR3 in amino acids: CASRGGGYYGYTF. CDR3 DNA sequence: TGTGCCAGCAGAGGGGGAGGGTACTATGGCTACACCTTC.